This entry lists 24 T cell receptor beta chains sequenced from one sample in a study of blood T cell repertoires in COVID-19. Clones were read by immunoSEQ multiplex PCR, and TCRdb kept only the in-frame ones, dropping some. The repertoire consists of fewer than 250,000 clones, with 82% occurring once and the leading ten covering roughly 4.7%. Sample: peripheral blood. The receptor source for this set is a woman in her 70s with acute or convalescent COVID-19.

The chain carries TRBV3-1 (or the pseudogene TRBV3-2) and TRBJ2-3; 8 bases align to TRBD2. V shed 8 bases, J shed 3 bases, and the junction held 7 bases outside the gene matches. The CDR3 has 14 amino acids. Germline V CDR1 and CDR2: LGHDT, YNNKEL (reference sequence). The CDR3 is CASSQRGPTDTQYF. The CDR3 nucleotides are TGTGCCAGCTCGCAGCGGGGGCCGACAGATACGCAGTATTTT.

The chain joins TRBV5-4 to TRBJ2-3; 10 bases are shared with TRBD2. The CDR3 consists of 16 residues. Germline CDR1 and CDR2: SGHNT and YYREEE (reference sequence). J gave up 2 bases and V 1 base, and 4 bases lay outside the gene matches. CDR3 sequence (DNA): TGTGCCAGCAGCTTGAATGGACTAGCGGCCACAGATACGCAGTATTTT. Its protein is CASSLNGLAATDTQYF. Using reference TRBV5-4 and TRBJ2-3 for the parts outside the CDR3, the full variable domain is ETGVTQSPTHLIKTRGQQVTLRCSSQSGHNTVSWYQQALGQGPQFIFQYYREEENGRGNFPPRFSGLQFPNYSSELNVNALELDDSALYLCASSLNGLAATDTQYFGPGTRLTVL.

This chain uses TRBV12-3 or TRBV12-4 with TRBJ2-5; D ambiguous. V lost 1 base and J lost 4, with 4 bases in between. The CDR3 has 12 residues. CDR3 in amino acids: CASSLVRETQYF. The DNA for the CDR3 is TGTGCCAGCAGTTTAGTCAGAGAGACCCAGTACTTC.

This chain connects TRBV28 to TRBJ1-1, with D possibly matching TRBD1 (6 bases). This CDR3 spans 13 amino acids. Trimming pared 3 bases from V and 10 bases from J, leaving 15 bases between. The germline gives CDR1 MDHEN, CDR2 SYDVKM. The CDR3 reads CASSLDSRLGAFF. CDR3 nucleotides: TGTGCCAGCAGTTTGGACAGCCGCCTTGGAGCTTTCTTT.

This clone was counted a few times. The V gene is TRBV7-9, the J gene TRBJ1-6; D call uncertain. Germline CDR1 and CDR2: SEHNR and FQNEAQ (reference sequence). The CDR3 loop spans 14 amino acids. V was clipped by 1 base and J by 5 bases, with 6 bases between them. The CDR3 coding sequence is TGTGCCAGCAGCTTAGTAGTAGATAATTCACCCCTCCACTTT. It is translated as CASSLVVDNSPLHF.

This chain uses TRBV6-5 with TRBJ1-6, with D tentatively TRBD1 (6 bases). Germline V gene lookup returns CDR1 MNHEY and CDR2 SVGAGI. Trimming stripped 8 bases from V and 5 bases from J, with 13 bases between. The CDR3 contains 14 residues. The CDR3 here is CASGPQGNNSPLHF. CDR3 bases: TGTGCCAGCGGCCCCCAGGGGAATAATTCACCCCTCCACTTT.

V gene TRBV6-6 combines with J gene TRBJ1-5; 8 bases fit TRBD1. CDR3 size: 15 residues. The junction had 8 bases not matched to a gene; V was cut back by 3 bases and J by 7 bases. From germline, CDR1 is MNHNY and CDR2 SVGAGI (reference sequence). In DNA, the CDR3 is TGTGCCAGCAGTTATTTCGGGCAGGGGGCCCAGCCCCAGCATTTT. Translating gives CASSYFGQGAQPQHF.

The J gene is TRBJ2-3, the V gene TRBV5-1; 8 nucleotides align to TRBD2. Germline V gene sequence: CDR1 SGHRS, CDR2 YFSETQ. Trimming at V came to 4 bases and at J to 0 bases, leaving 13 bases not matched to a gene. The CDR3 runs to 18 residues. Here the CDR3 DNA reads TGCGCCAGCAGCGCAGGCCCAAGCGGGGGCTCTAGCACAGATACGCAGTATTTT. Amino acid sequence: CASSAGPSGGSSTDTQYF. Supplemented by reference TRBV5-1 and TRBJ2-3, the full variable domain reads KAGVTQTPRYLIKTRGQQVTLSCSPISGHRSVSWYQQTPGQGLQFLFEYFSETQRNKGNFPGRFSGRQFSNSRSEMNVSTLELGDSALYLCASSAGPSGGSSTDTQYFGPGTRLTVL.

The chain is built from TRBV16 and TRBJ1-3, with D unresolved. V shed 2 bases and J shed 0 bases, with 8 bases lying between them. From germline, CDR1 is KGHSY and CDR2 FQNENV. The CDR3 extends over 15 amino acids. The CDR3, as DNA: TGTGCCAGCAGCCAAGCCCGGGTCTCTGGAAACACCATATATTTT. It codes for CASSQARVSGNTIYF.

J is TRBJ2-6 and V is TRBV9, with 8 bases aligning to TRBD1. The CDR3 length is 18 residues. Germline V gives CDR1 SGDLS, CDR2 YYNGEE. Trimming took 3 bases from V and 0 from J; bases not matched to a gene: 8. CDR3 sequence: CASSARTGRHSGANVLTF. CDR3 DNA sequence: TGTGCCAGCAGCGCTCGGACAGGGCGACACTCTGGGGCCAACGTCCTGACTTTC.

DNA of the CDR3: TGTGCCAGCAGCCAAGGACAGGGTGGCGACTATGGCTACACCTTC. It translates to CASSQGQGGDYGYTF. The rearrangement links TRBV5-4 to TRBJ1-2, with 8 bases lining up with TRBD1. The length of the CDR3 is 15 residues. The germline CDR1 and CDR2 sequences are SGHNT and YYREEE (reference sequence). Losses at the gene ends were 4 bases for V and 3 bases for J; bases not matched to a gene: 8.

The V gene is TRBV4-2, the J gene TRBJ2-3; TRBD2 aligns across 11 bases. Germline CDR1 reads LGHNA; CDR2 reads YNFKEQ. The V gene end was trimmed by 4 bases and the J gene end by 1 base; junction bases not matched to a gene: 1. This CDR3 region has 15 residues. DNA of the CDR3: TGTGCCAGCAGCCCGACTAGCGGGGGCACAGATACGCAGTATTTT. Its protein product is CASSPTSGGTDTQYF.

The chain joins TRBV6-2 or TRBV6-3 to TRBJ1-5; 9 bases agree with TRBD1. CDR3 length equals 16 residues. The V and J ends lost 5 bases and 4 bases, in that order; junction bases with no gene match: 9. From germline, CDR1 is MNHEY and CDR2 SVGEGT. As DNA, the CDR3 is TGTGCCAGCAGTCCCATGGACAGGGGCGATAATCAGCCCCAGCATTTT. Its protein product is CASSPMDRGDNQPQHF.

The chain joins TRBV18 to TRBJ1-1; the match to TRBD1 covers 7 bases. V shed 6 bases, J shed 5 bases, and the junction held 9 bases outside the gene matches. The CDR3 is made up of 14 amino acids. In germline, CDR1 is KGHSH, CDR2 LQKENI. The CDR3 coding sequence is TGTGCCAGCTCCCCAACAGGGGTTTGGACTGAAGCTTTCTTT. Residues: CASSPTGVWTEAFF. The whole variable domain, remainder taken from reference TRBV18 and TRBJ1-1, is NAGVMQNPRHLVRRRGQEARLRCSPMKGHSHVYWYRQLPEEGLKFMVYLQKENIIDESGMPKERFSAEFPKEGPSILRIQQVVRGDSAAYFCASSPTGVWTEAFFGQGTRLTVV.

The chain combines TRBV27 with TRBJ1-4; D may be TRBD1 (5 bases). CDR3 size: 16 residues. Germline CDR1 MNHEY, CDR2 SMNVEV (reference sequence). With 2 bases removed from V and 7 bases from J, the gap between germline ends came to 17 bases. The CDR3 protein is CASSLRQTAWGEKLFF. For the CDR3, the DNA is TGTGCCAGCAGTTTACGCCAGACAGCCTGGGGTGAAAAACTGTTTTTT.

The J gene is TRBJ2-1, the V gene TRBV19, with a weak D call TRBD1 (6 bases). CDR3 length: 15 amino acids. From germline, CDR1 is LNHDA and CDR2 SQIVND (reference sequence). V gave up 1 base and J gave up 12 bases, with 19 bases separating them. CDR3 protein: CASSIADRGGVWQFF. The CDR3 DNA follows: TGTGCCAGTAGTATAGCAGACCGAGGGGGTGTGTGGCAGTTCTTC.

This chain joins TRBV5-1 and TRBJ2-3; 8 nucleotides agree with TRBD1. The length of the CDR3 is 16 residues. The germline V gene encodes CDR1 SGHRS and CDR2 YFSETQ. The trim removed 0 bases at V and 2 bases at J, leaving 5 bases unmatched. CDR3 bases: TGCGCCAGCAGCTTGGCCGCGACAGGGGTCACAGATACGCAGTATTTT. Translation gives CASSLAATGVTDTQYF.

V gene TRBV28 combines with J gene TRBJ1-2; 9 nucleotides line up with TRBD1. This CDR3 has 13 amino acids. From germline, CDR1 is MDHEN and CDR2 SYDVKM. V trimming: 4 bases; J trimming: 6 bases; junction bases outside the gene matches: 3. The CDR3 DNA reads as TGTGCCAGCAGTTCCGGGACAGGGAATGGCTACACCTTC. Its translation: CASSSGTGNGYTF.

The gene calls are TRBV11-2 and TRBJ2-1, with TRBD1 matching over 7 bases. The V and J ends lost 0 bases and 3 bases, in that order; junction bases with no gene match: 2. CDR3 length: 15 amino acids. Germline CDR1 and CDR2: SGHAT and FQNNGV. CDR3 amino acids: CASSLDRGFYNEQFF. The CDR3 coding sequence is TGTGCCAGCAGCTTAGACAGGGGGTTCTACAATGAGCAGTTCTTC.

This clone has just one count. The rearrangement uses TRBV11-2 and TRBJ1-3; maybe TRBD1 (6 bases). CDR1 is SGHAT, CDR2 FQNNGV, per germline. Trimming removed 2 bases at V and 0 bases at J, with 8 bases between. The CDR3 loop spans 15 amino acids. Written as DNA, the CDR3 is TGTGCCAGCAGCTTAACAGGGCCCTCTGGAAACACCATATATTTT. This sequence encodes CASSLTGPSGNTIYF.

The V call is TRBV6-6, the J call TRBJ2-7; 9 bases match TRBD2. After removal of 2 bases from V and 5 bases from J, the junction contained 7 bases not matched to a gene. There are 15 residues in the CDR3. CDR1 is MNHNY and CDR2 is SVGAGI in the germline V gene (reference sequence). The CDR3 coding sequence is TGTGCCAGCAGTTACCCACCAGCGGGGGGTAACGAGCAGTACTTC. As protein: CASSYPPAGGNEQYF.

The chain uses TRBV19 and TRBJ2-6; 7 positions agree with TRBD2. V lost 5 bases and J lost 0; bases outside the gene matches: 22. This CDR3 has 22 residues. The germline gives CDR1 LNHDA, CDR2 SQIVND (reference sequence). For the CDR3, the DNA is TGTGCCAGTAGTGGTACGAGGTTTGGGGGGGAGGGGCCCTTCTCTGGGGCCAACGTCCTGACTTTC. Protein: CASSGTRFGGEGPFSGANVLTF.

This chain joins TRBV9 and TRBJ2-1, with TRBD2 as a possible D gene (6 bases). The germline V and J ends were trimmed by 2 bases and 2 bases, with 11 bases remaining between them. The germline V gene has CDR1 SGDLS and CDR2 YYNGEE. CDR3 size: 15 residues. The CDR3 DNA reads as TGTGCCAGCAGCGTTGGGACTCTACCCTACAATGAGCAGTTCTTC. Its translation is CASSVGTLPYNEQFF.

The chain carries TRBV4-2 and TRBJ2-2; TRBD2 matches 15 bases. Trimming took 5 bases from V and 3 from J; bases not matched to a gene: 4. This CDR3 is 17 amino acids long. The germline V gene encodes CDR1 LGHNA and CDR2 YNFKEQ. The CDR3 coding sequence is TGTGCCAGCAGCGGACTAGCGGGGGGGCGCGACACCGGGGAGCTGTTTTTT. It specifies CASSGLAGGRDTGELFF.